This T cell receptor (beta chain) was captured by sequencing in a study of T cells of healthy individuals. Using its own MiXCR run on the 5' RACE reads, TCRdb lists one record per CDR3 protein. Here the sample spans about 96,000 distinct CDR3 sequences, about 16% being singletons. V gave up 7 bases and J gave up 2 bases, with 21 bases separating them. The CDR3 extends over 17 amino acids. This clonotype turned up a few times. The clonotype originates from a human donor in good health. This chain connects TRBV12-3 or TRBV12-4 to TRBJ2-1; D perhaps matches TRBD1 (6 bases). This CDR3 is CASTVQGPRGPYNEQFF. In DNA, the CDR3 is TGTGCCAGCACCGTACAGGGCCCGAGAGGCCCCTACAATGAGCAGTTCTTC.